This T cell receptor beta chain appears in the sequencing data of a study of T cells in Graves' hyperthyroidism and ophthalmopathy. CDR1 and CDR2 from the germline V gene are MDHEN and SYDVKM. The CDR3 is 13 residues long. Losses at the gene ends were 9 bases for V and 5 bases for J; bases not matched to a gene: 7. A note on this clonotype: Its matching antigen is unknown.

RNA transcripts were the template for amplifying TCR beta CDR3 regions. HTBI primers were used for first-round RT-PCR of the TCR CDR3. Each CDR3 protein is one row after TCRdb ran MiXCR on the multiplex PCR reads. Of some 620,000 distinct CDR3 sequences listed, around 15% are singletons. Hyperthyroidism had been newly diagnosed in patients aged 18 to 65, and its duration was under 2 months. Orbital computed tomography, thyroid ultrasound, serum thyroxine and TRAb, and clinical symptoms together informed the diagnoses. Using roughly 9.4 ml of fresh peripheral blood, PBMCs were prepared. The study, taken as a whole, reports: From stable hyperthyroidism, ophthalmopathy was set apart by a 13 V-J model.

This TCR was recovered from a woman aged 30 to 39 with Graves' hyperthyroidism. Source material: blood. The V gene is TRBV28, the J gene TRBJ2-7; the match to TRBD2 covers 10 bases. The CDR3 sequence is CASAPGLANEQYF. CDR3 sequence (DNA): TGTGCCAGTGCACCGGGACTAGCGAACGAGCAGTACTTC.